This passage covers 4 T cell receptor beta chains from one sample sequenced in a study of T cell responses to AZD1222 COVID-19 vaccine. Sequenced by immunoSEQ multiplex PCR; TCRdb stores in-frame clones only, minus some. This table holds 150,000 or so clones, 75% to 90% found once. Here the sequenced sample was peripheral blood, taken on day 0 of AZD1222 vaccination. These receptors all stem from an adult in good health.

The gene calls are TRBV12-5 and TRBJ2-1; 8 nucleotides line up with TRBD2. V shed 7 bases and J 9 bases; nucleotides not matched to a gene: 8. Germline CDR1 and CDR2: LGHNT and FRNRAP. This CDR3 has 13 amino acids. CDR3 DNA sequence: TGTGCTAGTGATGGCCCCAGCGGGAGTGAGCAGTTCTTC. Translating it yields CASDGPSGSEQFF.

The V call is TRBV11-2, the J call TRBJ1-1; D is undetermined. The CDR3 has 14 residues. Germline loops: CDR1 SGHAT, CDR2 FQNNGV. Trimming cost V 5 bases and J 3 bases, with 13 bases left between them. CDR3 nucleotide sequence: TGTGCCAGCAGCCGAGCGGGCAGCGACACTGAAGCTTTCTTT. This gives the protein CASSRAGSDTEAFF.

The chain employs TRBV5-1 and TRBJ2-2, with D possibly being TRBD1 (5 bases). CDR3 length: 16 residues. CDR1 and CDR2 (germline): SGHRS, YFSETQ. Trimming removed 4 bases at V and 7 bases at J, with 20 bases between. CDR3 coding DNA: TGCGCCAGCAGCACTACAGGTCCCCGTAAAAACGGGGAGCTGTTTTTT. Translation gives CASSTTGPRKNGELFF.

The rearrangement uses TRBV30 and TRBJ1-4; no clear D gene. CDR3 size: 13 residues. The germline V gene encodes CDR1 GTSNPN and CDR2 SVGIG (reference sequence). The V and J ends lost 3 bases and 8 bases respectively, with 13 bases between them. Here the CDR3 reads CAWRTGFKEKLFF. Written as DNA, the CDR3 is TGTGCCTGGAGAACGGGATTTAAAGAAAAACTGTTTTTT.